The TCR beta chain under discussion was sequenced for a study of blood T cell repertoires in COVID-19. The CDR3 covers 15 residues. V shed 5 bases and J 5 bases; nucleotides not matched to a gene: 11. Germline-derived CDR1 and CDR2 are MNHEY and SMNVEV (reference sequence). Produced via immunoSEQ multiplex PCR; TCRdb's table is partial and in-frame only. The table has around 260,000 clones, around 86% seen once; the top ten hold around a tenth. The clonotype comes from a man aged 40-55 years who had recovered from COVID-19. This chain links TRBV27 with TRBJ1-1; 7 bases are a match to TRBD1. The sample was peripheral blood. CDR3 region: CASSVQRSGGTEAFF. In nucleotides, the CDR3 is TGTGCCAGCAGTGTACAGAGATCAGGGGGAACTGAAGCTTTCTTT.